Below, 13 T cell receptor beta chains from the same sample are listed, as sequenced in a study of OX40 agonist ivuxolimab in advanced cancers. Only in-frame clones appear in the TCRdb table, and some are missing; sequencing was by immunoSEQ multiplex PCR. The sample consists of around 84,000 clones, 94% of them appearing once. Sequenced here: CD4+ or CD8+ T cells sorted from blood, sampled in a trial of the OX40 agonist ivuxolimab. All receptors come from an adult with an advanced solid tumor such as melanoma, head and neck, liver or kidney cancer.

This clone was found once. The chain recombines TRBV9 with TRBJ1-2; D call uncertain. The germline gives CDR1 SGDLS, CDR2 YYNGEE. The CDR3 is made up of 13 amino acids. Trimming shortened V by 5 bases and J by 0 bases, and 8 bases separated the two germline ends. CDR3 nucleotide sequence: TGTGCCAGCAGTGGGGATCCTAACTATGGCTACACCTTC. Its protein product is CASSGDPNYGYTF. The entire variable domain, with the rest obtained from reference TRBV9 and TRBJ1-2, is as follows: DSGVTQTPKHLITATGQRVTLRCSPRSGDLSVYWYQQSLDQGLQFLIQYYNGEERAKGNILERFSAQQFPDLHSELNLSSLELGDSALYFCASSGDPNYGYTFGSGTRLTVV.

This sequence joins TRBV6-5 and TRBJ2-7, with 8 positions matching TRBD1. CDR3 size: 16 residues. The junction had 9 bases not matched to a gene; V was cut back by 0 bases and J by 5 bases. The germline CDR1 and CDR2 sequences are MNHEY and SVGAGI. The CDR3 is CASSYSIGTGDHEQYF. The CDR3, as DNA: TGTGCCAGCAGTTACTCGATAGGGACAGGTGACCACGAGCAGTACTTC.

This clone has just one count. The chain recombines TRBV7-6 with TRBJ1-3; possibly TRBD1 for D (5 bases). V lost 1 base, J lost 2 bases, and 12 bases lay in between. The CDR3 covers 16 residues. CDR1 and CDR2 from the germline V gene are SGHVS and FNYEAQ. CDR3: CASSLGGAGPGNTIYF. For the CDR3, the DNA is TGTGCCAGCAGCTTAGGTGGGGCCGGCCCTGGAAACACCATATATTTT.

This chain connects TRBV2 to TRBJ2-3; the D is unclear. V was pared by 3 bases and J by 1 base, with 14 bases between. CDR1 and CDR2 (germline): SNHLY, FYNNEI. The CDR3 has 16 amino acids. CDR3 coding DNA: TGTGCCAGCAGTGAGGGCTACCGTACTGGCACAGATACGCAGTATTTT. It encodes CASSEGYRTGTDTQYF.

The chain employs TRBV9 and TRBJ1-4; tentative D call: TRBD1 (5 bases). Trimming removed 0 bases from V and 5 bases from J, with 11 bases in between. This CDR3 region has 15 residues. Looked up from germline, CDR1 is SGDLS and CDR2 is YYNGEE. The CDR3 DNA is TGTGCCAGCAGCGTAGGCGGGGCGTTAAATGAAAAACTGTTTTTT. As protein: CASSVGGALNEKLFF. The complete variable domain, with remaining parts taken from reference TRBV9 and TRBJ1-4, reads DSGVTQTPKHLITATGQRVTLRCSPRSGDLSVYWYQQSLDQGLQFLIQYYNGEERAKGNILERFSAQQFPDLHSELNLSSLELGDSALYFCASSVGGALNEKLFFGSGTQLSVL.

This chain connects TRBV21-1 to TRBJ2-7; the tabulated D call, TRBD2, remains unverified against the DNA. TRBV21-1 is shown as a pseudogene. This CDR3 is 21 amino acids long. The CDR3 spells CASSTQSLSLREVAGFYEQYF. The CDR3, as DNA: TGTGCCAGCAGCACACAATCCTTGTCGTTGAGAGAGGTAGCGGGATTCTACGAGCAGTACTTC.

This sequence joins TRBV27 and TRBJ2-7; D is unclear. Trimming left V 2 bases short and J 5 bases short, with 7 bases between. The germline V gene encodes CDR1 MNHEY and CDR2 SMNVEV (reference sequence). This CDR3 has 12 residues. CDR3 sequence reads: CASSLGNNEQYF. The DNA for the CDR3 is TGTGCCAGCAGTTTAGGGAACAACGAGCAGTACTTC.

V gene TRBV29-1 combines with J gene TRBJ2-2; D gene uncertain. This CDR3 has 14 residues. The germline gives CDR1 SQVTM, CDR2 ANQGSEA. V was shortened by 1 base and J by 3 bases, with 9 bases between the two germline ends. The CDR3 region has the DNA TGCAGCGTTGAAGGGCAAGCCCACACCGGGGAGCTGTTTTTT. This codes for CSVEGQAHTGELFF.

Written as DNA, the CDR3 is TGTGCCAGCAGCGTAGGAGGCTGGGGCTACGAGCAGTACTTC. Protein: CASSVGGWGYEQYF. The V call is TRBV9, the J call TRBJ2-7; D gene uncertain. Deletions cut 0 bases from V and 3 bases from J, with 10 bases between. Per the germline V gene, CDR1 is SGDLS and CDR2 is YYNGEE. The CDR3 length is 14 residues.

The chain is built from TRBV19 and TRBJ2-7, with 7 positions matching TRBD1. Germline V gene data show CDR1 as LNHDA and CDR2 as SQIVND (reference sequence). The CDR3 is 14 residues long. V dropped 0 bases and J dropped 4; count of bases not matched to a gene: 3. The CDR3 DNA follows: TGTGCCAGTAGTATAGAAGGGGGCGGGTACGAGCAGTACTTC. It encodes CASSIEGGGYEQYF.

V is TRBV15 and J is TRBJ2-3, with unresolved D. Trimming removed 11 bases from V and 1 base from J, with 16 bases in between. Germline CDR1 LNHNV, CDR2 YYDKDF (reference sequence). The CDR3 is 14 amino acids. CDR3 in amino acids: CASLPSDGTDTQYF. CDR3 nucleotides: TGTGCCTCTCTTCCATCGGATGGCACAGATACGCAGTATTTT.

This chain uses TRBV14 with TRBJ2-7; D uncertain. The V end lost 1 base, the J end lost 4 bases, and 5 bases lay between the germline ends. The germline CDR1 and CDR2 sequences are SGHDN and FVKESK. The CDR3 has 12 residues. CDR3 loop: CASSQVGYEQYF. The CDR3 nucleotides are TGTGCCAGCAGCCAAGTGGGGTACGAGCAGTACTTC.

This chain uses TRBV7-9 with TRBJ2-1; no clear D. V was trimmed by 4 bases and J by 6 bases, leaving 16 bases between them. CDR1 is SEHNR, CDR2 FQNEAQ, per germline (reference sequence). CDR3 length: 15 residues. The DNA of the CDR3 is TGTGCCAGCAGCTCACCACCAAGGTCGTCCAATGAGCAGTTCTTC. As protein: CASSSPPRSSNEQFF.